The 18 T cell receptor beta chains below were found in one sample sequenced in a study of HIV-infected patients and healthy controls. The repertoire came from unfractionated whole blood and reflected all unsorted peripheral T cells. Reverse transcription used 450 to 500 ng RNA and constant-region primers for alpha and beta. Alpha and beta chain libraries were made separately by chain-specific third strand synthesis with multiplexing indices. Each CDR3 protein is one row after TCRdb ran MiXCR on the 5' RACE reads. The sample records around 9,000 distinct CDR3 sequences, about 5% being singletons. Sequencing was performed on blood. The origin of the receptors is an adult in good health.

This clonotype occurred many times. V is TRBV6-5 and J is TRBJ1-5, with D possibly TRBD1 on 6 matching bases. CDR3 size: 16 residues. Germline loops: CDR1 MNHEY, CDR2 SVGAGI. V dropped 2 bases and J dropped 4 bases, with 15 bases sitting between them. The CDR3 loop is CASSYTPGQYNQPQHF. The CDR3 region has the DNA TGTGCCAGCAGTTACACCCCCGGACAGTATAATCAGCCCCAGCATTTT.

This clonotype was observed at least ten times. CDR3 in DNA: TGCAGCCCCTCCGCAGGGAACGAGCAGTACTTC. The encoded protein is CSPSAGNEQYF. The chain uses TRBV20-1 and TRBJ2-7, with a possible D match to TRBD1 (5 bases). This CDR3 is built from 11 residues. Germline V gene sequence: CDR1 DFQATT, CDR2 SNEGSKA (reference sequence).

At least ten counts were recorded for this clonotype. V usage is TRBV18 and J usage is TRBJ1-1; no clear D. This CDR3 contains 14 residues. Per germline, CDR1 KGHSH and CDR2 LQKENI. The germline V and J ends were trimmed by 0 bases and 4 bases, with 9 bases remaining between them. The CDR3 DNA is TGTGCCAGCTCACCACCGGAGGCAGTCACTGAAGCTTTCTTT. Its translation: CASSPPEAVTEAFF.

This clonotype was counted many times. This chain connects TRBV4-2 to TRBJ1-6, with 8 nucleotides matching TRBD1. The junction had 12 bases not matched to a gene; V was cut back by 4 bases and J by 10 bases. CDR1 is LGHNA and CDR2 is YNFKEQ in the germline V gene. CDR3 length: 16 residues. The DNA for the CDR3 is TGTGCCAGCAGCCTTAACCGGGACAGGACACGGTCACCCCTCCACTTT. It translates to CASSLNRDRTRSPLHF.

This clonotype ranks as medium-sized (0.01 to 0.1%). The junction departs from germline at one end; a sequencing error may be responsible. This sequence joins TRBV2 and TRBJ2-7; D is possibly TRBD1 (5 bases). The CDR3 contains 14 residues. Per germline, CDR1 SNHLY and CDR2 FYNNEI. The CDR3 nucleotides read TGTGCCAGCCGTGACTCAAGGGGTTCCTACGAGCAGTACTTC. Amino acid sequence: CASRDSRGSYEQYF. Combining the CDR3 with reference TRBV2 and TRBJ2-7 gives the whole variable domain EPEVTQTPSHQVTQMGQEVILRCVPISNHLYFYWYRQILGQKVEFLVSFYNNEISEKSEIFDDQFSVERPDGSNFTLKIRSTKLEDSAMYFCASRDSRGSYEQYFGPGTRLTVT.

This clonotype has more than one count but fewer than ten. The chain uses TRBV20-1 and TRBJ2-3; TRBD2 matches 9 bases. The CDR3 sequence is 15 residues long. Losses at the gene ends were 5 bases for V and 2 bases for J; bases not matched to a gene: 8. CDR1 is DFQATT and CDR2 is SNEGSKA in the germline V gene (reference sequence). The CDR3 sequence: CSALALAGITDTQYF. The CDR3 nucleotides read TGCAGTGCTCTCGCCCTAGCGGGGATCACAGATACGCAGTATTTT.

Sample share makes this clonotype medium-sized. J is TRBJ2-3 and V is TRBV7-8, with a weak D call TRBD1 (5 bases). Trimming took 1 base from V and 3 from J, leaving 8 bases between them. The CDR3 has 14 residues. Germline-derived CDR1 and CDR2 are SGHVS and FQNEAQ. This CDR3 is CASSLEAGTDTQYF. The CDR3 coding sequence is TGTGCCAGCAGCTTAGAAGCAGGGACAGATACGCAGTATTTT.

This clonotype appeared once. The V and J genes are TRBV6-2 or TRBV6-3 and TRBJ1-5; no firm D call. The CDR3 is made up of 15 amino acids. Germline V gene sequence: CDR1 MNHEY, CDR2 SVGEGT. The germline V and J ends were trimmed by 5 bases and 6 bases, with 17 bases remaining between them. CDR3 sequence reads: CASSQAFEGFQPQHF. CDR3 nucleotides: TGTGCCAGCAGTCAGGCATTCGAAGGTTTTCAGCCCCAGCATTTT.

This clonotype is labeled medium-sized. The chain combines TRBV6-1 with TRBJ2-5, with TRBD2 as a possible D gene (7 bases). The ends were cut back, 2 bases at V and 5 bases at J, with 18 bases in the middle. The CDR3 consists of 16 residues. Germline CDR1 and CDR2: MNHNS and SASEGT. The CDR3 loop reads CASSEMGGGLGETQYF. CDR3 nucleotides: TGTGCCAGCAGTGAAATGGGGGGGGGCCTGGGGGAGACCCAGTACTTC.

This clonotype was counted between two and nine times. V and J are TRBV12-3 or TRBV12-4 and TRBJ2-3, with a weak D call TRBD2 (7 bases). The CDR3 sequence is 16 residues long. Trimming cost V 6 bases and J 1 base, with 17 bases left between them. The CDR3 bases are TGTGCCAGCAGGTTCCTGGGGGCGGGGGGCACAGATACGCAGTATTTT. This gives the protein CASRFLGAGGTDTQYF.

The chain combines TRBV28 with TRBJ2-1, with D perhaps TRBD1 or TRBD2 (5 bases each). Germline V gene data show CDR1 as MDHEN and CDR2 as SYDVKM. Trimming stripped 2 bases from V and 5 bases from J, with 16 bases between. This CDR3 is 16 amino acids long. The CDR3 loop reads CASSLHGPGPNNEQFF. For the CDR3, the DNA is TGTGCCAGCAGTTTACACGGACCGGGACCTAACAATGAGCAGTTCTTC.

This clonotype occurred many times. The V gene is TRBV28, the J gene TRBJ2-2; D may be TRBD1 or TRBD2 (6 bases each). The V gene lost 6 bases and the J gene lost 1 base, with 15 bases spanning the gap. CDR1 is MDHEN, CDR2 SYDVKM, per germline. There are 16 residues in the CDR3. The chain's CDR3 is CASRSGGTMNTGELFF. DNA of the CDR3: TGTGCCAGCAGGTCCGGAGGGACAATGAACACCGGGGAGCTGTTTTTT.

This clonotype has more than one count but fewer than ten. The chain joins TRBV7-2 to TRBJ1-5; 7 positions match TRBD1. Trimming removed 2 bases from V and 6 bases from J; junction bases left unmatched: 7. This CDR3 comprises 15 residues. Per germline, CDR1 SGHTA and CDR2 FQGNSA. CDR3 sequence: CASSLQTGDTQPQHF. CDR3 DNA: TGTGCCAGCAGCTTACAAACAGGGGATACTCAGCCCCAGCATTTT.

This sequence joins TRBV5-1 and TRBJ2-7, with D possibly being TRBD1 (6 bases). The ends were cut back, 2 bases at V and 2 bases at J, with 11 bases in the middle. This CDR3 comprises 14 residues. Germline V gene lookup returns CDR1 SGHRS and CDR2 YFSETQ. CDR3: CASSFRDTAYEQYF. CDR3 nucleotides: TGCGCCAGCAGCTTCCGGGACACCGCCTACGAGCAGTACTTC.

Many counts were recorded for this clonotype. J is TRBJ1-5 and V is TRBV20-1; D ambiguous. The germline V gene encodes CDR1 DFQATT and CDR2 SNEGSKA (reference sequence). Between the trimmed V and J ends, which lost 3 bases and 2 bases, there was a span of 14 bases. This CDR3 has 15 amino acids. Here the CDR3 reads CSASNPGMGNQPQHF. The CDR3 coding sequence is TGCAGTGCTAGTAATCCGGGGATGGGCAATCAGCCCCAGCATTTT.

The J gene is TRBJ2-4, the V gene TRBV7-9; no firm D call. V shed 3 bases and J shed 3 bases, with 9 bases lying between them. From germline, CDR1 is SEHNR and CDR2 FQNEAQ (reference sequence). This CDR3 is built from 14 residues. CDR3 DNA: TGTGCCAGCAGCTTGACGGCACACAAAAACATTCAGTACTTC. It encodes CASSLTAHKNIQYF.

This clonotype was picked up a small number of times. V is TRBV11-2 and J is TRBJ2-1; D perhaps matches TRBD2 (6 bases). This CDR3 spans 15 amino acids. Germline CDR1 reads SGHAT; CDR2 reads FQNNGV. Trimming took off 5 bases at V and 5 bases at J, with 16 bases between the two ends. The CDR3 DNA reads as TGTGCCAGCAGCCCCCCGATAGCGGCCGACAATGAGCAGTTCTTC. Translated: CASSPPIAADNEQFF.

By frequency in the sample, this clonotype is medium-sized. This sequence joins TRBV10-1 and TRBJ2-3; no reliable D call. CDR1 and CDR2 from the germline V gene are WNHNN and SYGVQD (reference sequence). The CDR3 sequence is 15 residues long. V gave up 0 bases and J gave up 11 bases, with 18 bases separating them. The DNA for the CDR3 is TGCGCCAGCAGTGAGTCCCCCCCGGAAGGTTTCGGGCAGTATTTT. It translates to CASSESPPEGFGQYF.